Listed here is a single T cell receptor beta chain. The library attached unique molecular identifiers to individual cDNA molecules. TCRdb re-derived calls from the RACE reads in MiXCR, one entry per CDR3 protein. The data show about 110,000 distinct CDR3 sequences, around 10% seen once. The time point: pre-sensitization, week 0. Treatment in this sample: therapeutic diphenylcyclopropenone sensitization with weekly scalp DPC. The sample belongs to a study of human T cells and chemical hapten exposure. The CDR3 runs to 13 residues. Per germline, CDR1 LNHDA and CDR2 SQIVND (reference sequence). V lost 2 bases and J lost 4, with 8 bases in between.

Specimen: whole blood, collected in connection with sensitization to the hapten diphenylcyclopropenone (DPC). V and J are TRBV19 and TRBJ1-1, with D uncertain. The origin of this receptor is a woman in her fifties or sixties with alopecia areata. Some clones in this sample may be carry-over from other donors' samples. The chain's CDR3 is CASSIQQTTEAFF. For the CDR3, the DNA is TGTGCCAGTAGTATACAGCAGACCACTGAAGCTTTCTTT. The variable domain in full, with the rest retrieved from reference TRBV19 and TRBJ1-1, is DGGITQSPKYLFRKEGQNVTLSCEQNLNHDAMYWYRQDPGQGLRLIYYSQIVNDFQKGDIAEGYSVSREKKESFPLTVTSAQKNPTAFYLCASSIQQTTEAFFGQGTRLTVV.